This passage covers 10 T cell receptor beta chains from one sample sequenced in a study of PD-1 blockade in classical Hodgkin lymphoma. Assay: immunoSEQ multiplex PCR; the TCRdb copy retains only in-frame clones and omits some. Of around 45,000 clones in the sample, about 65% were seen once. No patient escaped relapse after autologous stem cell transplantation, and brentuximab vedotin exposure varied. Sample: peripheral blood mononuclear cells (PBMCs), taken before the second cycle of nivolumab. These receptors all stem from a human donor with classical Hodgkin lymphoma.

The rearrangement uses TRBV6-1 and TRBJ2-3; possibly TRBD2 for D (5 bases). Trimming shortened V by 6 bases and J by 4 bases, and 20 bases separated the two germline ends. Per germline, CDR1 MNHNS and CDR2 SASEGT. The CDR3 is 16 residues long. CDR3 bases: TGTGCCAGCAGGGAAAAAGACTGGGTGAGGGCAGATACGCAGTATTTT. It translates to CASREKDWVRADTQYF.

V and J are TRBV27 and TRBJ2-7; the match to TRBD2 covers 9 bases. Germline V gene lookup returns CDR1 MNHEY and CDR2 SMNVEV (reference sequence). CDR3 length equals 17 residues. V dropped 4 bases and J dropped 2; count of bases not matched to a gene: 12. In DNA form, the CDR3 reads TGTGCCAGCAGTTCAAACCTCCCCCTAGCGGGGACCTACGAGCAGTACTTC. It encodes CASSSNLPLAGTYEQYF.

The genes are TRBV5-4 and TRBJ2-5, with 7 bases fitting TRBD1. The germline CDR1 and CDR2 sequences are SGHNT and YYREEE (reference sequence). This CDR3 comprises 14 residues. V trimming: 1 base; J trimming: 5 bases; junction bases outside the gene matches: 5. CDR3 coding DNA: TGTGCCAGCAGCTTGAGGGGGCCTGGGGAGACCCAGTACTTC. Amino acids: CASSLRGPGETQYF.

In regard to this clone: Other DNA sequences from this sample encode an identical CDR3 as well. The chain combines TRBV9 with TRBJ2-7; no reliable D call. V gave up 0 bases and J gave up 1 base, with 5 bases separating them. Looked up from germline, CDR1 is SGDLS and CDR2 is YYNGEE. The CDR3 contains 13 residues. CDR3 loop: CASSVGSSYEQYF. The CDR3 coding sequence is TGTGCCAGCAGCGTAGGTAGTTCCTACGAGCAGTACTTC.

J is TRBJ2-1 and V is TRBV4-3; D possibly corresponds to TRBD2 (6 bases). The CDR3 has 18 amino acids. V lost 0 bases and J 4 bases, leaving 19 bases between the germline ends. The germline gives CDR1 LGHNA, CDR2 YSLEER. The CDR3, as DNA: TGCGCCAGCAGCCAAGATCGTGCGTGGGGGGTTTCGTACAATGAGCAGTTCTTC. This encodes CASSQDRAWGVSYNEQFF.

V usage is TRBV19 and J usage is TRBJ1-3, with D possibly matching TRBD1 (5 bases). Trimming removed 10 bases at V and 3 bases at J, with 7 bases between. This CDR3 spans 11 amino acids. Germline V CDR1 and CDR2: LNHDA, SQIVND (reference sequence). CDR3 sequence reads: CAMGRGNTIYF. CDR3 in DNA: TGTGCCATGGGACGTGGAAACACCATATATTTT.

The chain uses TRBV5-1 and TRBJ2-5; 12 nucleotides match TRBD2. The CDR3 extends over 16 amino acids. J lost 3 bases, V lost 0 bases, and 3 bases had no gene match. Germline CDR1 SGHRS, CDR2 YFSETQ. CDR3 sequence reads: CASSLGLAGVEETQYF. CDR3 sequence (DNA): TGCGCCAGCAGCTTGGGACTAGCGGGAGTAGAAGAGACCCAGTACTTC.

CDR3 nucleotide sequence: TGTGCCTGGAGCGCCGGGACAGGGGGCTCTGGAAACACCATATATTTT. This codes for CAWSAGTGGSGNTIYF. The chain links TRBV30 to TRBJ1-3, with TRBD1 identical over 11 bases. V lost 3 bases and J lost 0; bases outside the gene matches: 4. The CDR3 has 16 amino acids. Looked up from germline, CDR1 is GTSNPN and CDR2 is SVGIG (reference sequence).

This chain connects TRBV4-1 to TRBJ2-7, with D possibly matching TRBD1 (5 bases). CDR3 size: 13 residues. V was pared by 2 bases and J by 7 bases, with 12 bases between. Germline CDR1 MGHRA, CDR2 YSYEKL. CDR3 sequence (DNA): TGCGCCAGCAGCCAAATTGGGGCGGATGAGCAGTACTTC. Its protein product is CASSQIGADEQYF.

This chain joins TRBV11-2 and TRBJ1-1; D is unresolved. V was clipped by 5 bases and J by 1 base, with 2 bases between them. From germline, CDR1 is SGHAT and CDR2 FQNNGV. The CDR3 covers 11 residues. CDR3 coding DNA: TGTGCCAGCAGCCCGAACACTGAAGCTTTCTTT. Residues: CASSPNTEAFF. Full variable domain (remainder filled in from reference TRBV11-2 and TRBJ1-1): EAGVAQSPRYKIIEKRQSVAFWCNPISGHATLYWYQQILGQGPKLLIQFQNNGVVDDSQLPKDRFSAERLKGVDSTLKIQPAKLEDSAVYLCASSPNTEAFFGQGTRLTVV.